The 10 T cell receptor beta chains listed next were all sequenced from one sample in a study of T-cell reconstitution after alpha-beta-depleted transplantation in children. A library of TCRbeta sequences, prepared with unique molecular identifiers, was generated. Each CDR3 protein is one row after TCRdb ran MiXCR on the PCR reads. The sample has about 980,000 distinct CDR3 sequences; roughly 29% are singletons. The sequencing here drew on PBMCs, mostly from graft donor cells, taken 360 days after TCRalphabeta/CD19-depleted stem cell transplant. Every receptor here comes from a boy younger than two who had a stem cell transplant for SCID, so the T cells may come from the graft donor.

A few counts support this clonotype. The rearrangement links TRBV6-5 to TRBJ1-6, with a possible D match to TRBD1 (5 bases). This CDR3 is built from 16 residues. Germline loops: CDR1 MNHEY, CDR2 SVGAGI. V was cut by 0 bases and J by 5 bases, with 11 bases left in between. The DNA for the CDR3 is TGTGCCAGCAGTTACTCGGAGGGACCCAATAATTCACCCCTCCACTTT. This encodes CASSYSEGPNNSPLHF.

This clonotype was counted ten times or more. The gene calls are TRBV12-3 or TRBV12-4 and TRBJ1-6, with 8 bases lining up with TRBD1. After removal of 7 bases from V and 9 bases from J, the junction contained 11 bases not matched to a gene. CDR3 length: 15 amino acids. In DNA form, the CDR3 reads TGTGCCAGCATGAGAAGAGGACAGGGAAGTTCACCCCTCCACTTT. This encodes CASMRRGQGSSPLHF.

In its sample, this clonotype was seen a few times. The chain joins TRBV20-1 to TRBJ2-1, with 12 bases aligning to TRBD2. This CDR3 comprises 19 residues. Germline CDR1 is DFQATT and CDR2 is SNEGSKA (reference sequence). The V and J ends lost 2 bases and 0 bases, in that order; junction bases with no gene match: 11. CDR3: CSARRGFRTSGASYNEQFF. CDR3 bases: TGCAGTGCTAGACGGGGGTTCCGGACTAGCGGGGCCTCCTACAATGAGCAGTTCTTC.

A single count supports this clonotype. The chain is built from TRBV12-3 or TRBV12-4 and TRBJ2-1; D possibly corresponds to TRBD1 (5 bases). Between the trimmed V and J ends, which lost 7 bases and 5 bases, there was a span of 15 bases. This CDR3 has 14 amino acids. CDR3 loop: CASNRRGTNNEQFF. CDR3 nucleotide sequence: TGTGCCAGCAATCGAAGGGGCACTAACAATGAGCAGTTCTTC.

This clonotype has only a few counts. V usage is TRBV5-1 and J usage is TRBJ2-3, with a possible D match to TRBD1 (5 bases). V dropped 2 bases and J dropped 4 bases, with 14 bases sitting between them. The CDR3 spans 15 residues. In germline, CDR1 is SGHRS, CDR2 YFSETQ. The CDR3 reads CASSFSLGAADTQYF. The CDR3, as DNA: TGCGCCAGCAGCTTCTCGCTAGGGGCGGCAGATACGCAGTATTTT.

This clonotype turned up a few times. The chain has TRBV5-1 and TRBJ2-7, with D tentatively TRBD2 (5 bases). From germline, CDR1 is SGHRS and CDR2 YFSETQ. With 2 bases removed from V and 7 bases from J, the gap between germline ends came to 13 bases. The CDR3 covers 13 residues. Here the CDR3 reads CASSLEGWREQYF. CDR3 nucleotides: TGCGCCAGCAGCTTAGAGGGATGGCGGGAGCAGTACTTC.

This chain connects TRBV10-3 to TRBJ2-7; TRBD1 matches 7 bases. This CDR3 is built from 16 residues. V gave up 11 bases and J gave up 4 bases; unmatched junction bases: 20. Germline loops: CDR1 ENHRY, CDR2 SYGVKD. The CDR3 spells CAVRQGIESPKYEQYF. CDR3 in DNA: TGTGCCGTAAGACAGGGTATTGAGTCCCCTAAATACGAGCAGTACTTC.

This clonotype was observed a few times. The chain joins TRBV11-1 to TRBJ2-7; D might be TRBD1 or TRBD2, each matching 5 bases. Germline loops: CDR1 SGHAT, CDR2 FQDESV (reference sequence). CDR3 size: 15 residues. V was shortened by 6 bases and J by 0 bases, with 15 bases between the two germline ends. CDR3 DNA sequence: TGTGCCAGCAGAAGACGGGGCGCGAGCTCCTACGAGCAGTACTTC. Its protein product is CASRRRGASSYEQYF. Supplemented by reference TRBV11-1 and TRBJ2-7, the full variable domain reads EAEVAQSPRYKITEKSQAVAFWCDPISGHATLYWYRQILGQGPELLVQFQDESVVDDSQLPKDRFSAERLKGVDSTLKIQPAELGDSAMYLCASRRRGASSYEQYFGPGTRLTVT.

This clonotype appeared a few times. This chain connects TRBV12-3 or TRBV12-4 to TRBJ2-1, with D perhaps given as TRBD1 or TRBD2 (6 bases each). V was clipped by 3 bases and J by 0 bases, with 12 bases between them. The CDR3 length is 16 residues. CDR3 coding DNA: TGTGCCAGCAGTTTCGGGGGCAGAAGCTCCTACAATGAGCAGTTCTTC. Protein: CASSFGGRSSYNEQFF.

V and J are TRBV6-2 or TRBV6-3 and TRBJ2-2, with 7 bases matching TRBD1. This CDR3 spans 17 amino acids. Germline V gene lookup returns CDR1 MNHEY and CDR2 SVGEGT. V was pared by 6 bases and J by 2 bases, with 12 bases of the junction left unmatched. CDR3: CASRPGQAGRNTGELFF. In nucleotides, the CDR3 is TGTGCCAGCAGACCCGGACAGGCAGGGCGAAACACCGGGGAGCTGTTTTTT.